Listed below are T cell receptor beta chains from one sample, sequenced in a study of beta chain features in type 1 diabetes. The table came from immunoSEQ multiplex PCR; TCRdb's copy has only in-frame clones and leaves some out. The data show some 370,000 clones, with over 9% seen just once and 0.55% to 0.75% held by the top ten. Sample: central memory CD4+ T cells from blood. The source is a man younger than 45 with type 1 diabetes. The CDR3 runs from the conserved cysteine through the conserved F or W. Fields, in order: D gene, V gene, J gene, clone size, CDR3 protein, CDR3 DNA. A D gene is named only where the DNA matches it firmly. Only part of the rows carry a size: once, few, many, or a class if the clone is expanded.

d_gene: TRBD2; v_gene: TRBV6-6; j_gene: TRBJ2-1; abundance: few; CDR3aa: CASSILAGGSFF; CDR3nt: TGTGCCAGCAGCATACTAGCGGGAGGTTCGTTCTTC
d_gene: NA; v_gene: TRBV6-1; j_gene: TRBJ2-3; abundance: NA; CDR3aa: CASSAGGGTDTQYF; CDR3nt: TGTGCCAGCAGTGCTGGAGGGGGGACAGATACGCAGTATTTT
d_gene: TRBD2; v_gene: TRBV4-3; j_gene: TRBJ2-3; abundance: few; CDR3aa: CASSRISGRVEDTQYF; CDR3nt: TGCGCCAGCAGCCGAATAAGCGGGAGGGTTGAAGATACGCAGTATTTT
d_gene: TRBD1; v_gene: TRBV20-1; j_gene: TRBJ2-7; abundance: few; CDR3aa: CSGAQGNEQYF; CDR3nt: TGCAGTGGCGCACAGGGGAACGAGCAGTACTTC
d_gene: NA; v_gene: TRBV19; j_gene: TRBJ1-4; abundance: few; CDR3aa: CASNWGRGNEKLFF; CDR3nt: TGTGCCAGTAATTGGGGGCGCGGTAATGAAAAACTGTTTTTT
d_gene: NA; v_gene: TRBV10-3; j_gene: TRBJ2-5; abundance: NA; CDR3aa: CASILGPGAGETQYF; CDR3nt: TGTGCCAGCATCCTAGGCCCGGGGGCTGGGGAGACCCAGTACTTC
d_gene: NA; v_gene: TRBV2; j_gene: TRBJ2-2; abundance: few; CDR3aa: CASSVRGGLNTGELFF; CDR3nt: TGTGCCAGCAGTGTGAGGGGCGGGCTAAACACCGGGGAGCTGTTTTTT
d_gene: TRBD1; v_gene: TRBV27; j_gene: TRBJ1-5; abundance: few; CDR3aa: CASRGDSSNQPQHF; CDR3nt: TGTGCCAGCAGGGGGGACAGTTCAAATCAGCCCCAGCATTTT
d_gene: NA; v_gene: TRBV10-3; j_gene: TRBJ2-3; abundance: NA; CDR3aa: CAISGAQGTQYF; CDR3nt: TGTGCCATCAGTGGGGCGCAGGGGACACAGTATTTT
d_gene: NA; v_gene: TRBV6-5; j_gene: TRBJ2-5; abundance: few; CDR3aa: CASSYHQGPGVQYF; CDR3nt: TGTGCCAGCAGTTATCATCAGGGACCTGGGGTCCAGTACTTC
d_gene: NA; v_gene: TRBV5-6; j_gene: TRBJ2-7; abundance: NA; CDR3aa: CASSLVRGSYEQYF; CDR3nt: TGTGCCAGCAGCTTGGTACGGGGATCCTACGAGCAGTACTTC
d_gene: NA; v_gene: TRBV4-1; j_gene: TRBJ2-7; abundance: NA; CDR3aa: CASSQPPSTTSYEQYF; CDR3nt: TGCGCCAGCAGCCAACCCCCTAGCACGACAAGCTACGAGCAGTACTTC
d_gene: NA; v_gene: TRBV7-9; j_gene: TRBJ2-7; abundance: NA; CDR3aa: CASSLVEGLGEQYF; CDR3nt: TGTGCCAGCAGCTTAGTCGAGGGGCTGGGGGAGCAGTACTTC
d_gene: NA; v_gene: TRBV28; j_gene: TRBJ1-5; abundance: few; CDR3aa: CASSPRGESNQPQHF; CDR3nt: TGTGCCAGCAGTCCAAGGGGGGAGAGCAATCAGCCCCAGCATTTT
d_gene: NA; v_gene: TRBV30; j_gene: TRBJ1-5; abundance: NA; CDR3aa: CASAWGGSNQPQHF; CDR3nt: TGTGCCTCCGCCTGGGGTGGCAGCAATCAGCCCCAGCATTTT
d_gene: TRBD2; v_gene: TRBV11-2; j_gene: TRBJ2-3; abundance: NA; CDR3aa: CASSHRVSAGEGDTQYF; CDR3nt: TGTGCCAGCAGCCACCGCGTGTCAGCGGGAGAGGGAGATACGCAGTATTTT
d_gene: TRBD2; v_gene: TRBV20-1; j_gene: TRBJ2-7; abundance: few; CDR3aa: CSASREDEQYF; CDR3nt: TGCAGTGCCAGCCGGGAGGACGAGCAGTACTTC
d_gene: NA; v_gene: TRBV28; j_gene: TRBJ1-5; abundance: NA; CDR3aa: CASSPNRDNQPQHF; CDR3nt: TGTGCCAGCAGTCCCAACAGGGACAATCAGCCCCAGCATTTT
d_gene: NA; v_gene: TRBV27; j_gene: TRBJ1-5; abundance: NA; CDR3aa: CASSFRRSNQPQHF; CDR3nt: TGTGCCAGCAGCTTTAGGAGGAGCAATCAGCCCCAGCATTTT
d_gene: NA; v_gene: TRBV27; j_gene: TRBJ1-1; abundance: many; CDR3aa: CASSFGGAAGTTEAFF; CDR3nt: TGTGCCAGCAGTTTTGGTGGGGCGGCGGGGACCACTGAAGCTTTCTTT
d_gene: NA; v_gene: TRBV7-6; j_gene: TRBJ2-7; abundance: few; CDR3aa: CASSTQYEQYF; CDR3nt: TGTGCCAGCAGTACTCAGTACGAGCAGTACTTC
d_gene: NA; v_gene: TRBV11-2; j_gene: TRBJ2-4; abundance: few; CDR3aa: CASSLFGSDIQYF; CDR3nt: TGTGCCAGCAGCTTATTCGGGAGTGACATTCAGTACTTC
d_gene: TRBD1; v_gene: TRBV4-2; j_gene: TRBJ2-1; abundance: NA; CDR3aa: CASSQEQGRYNEQFF; CDR3nt: TGTGCCAGCAGCCAAGAACAGGGGAGATACAATGAGCAGTTCTTC
d_gene: NA; v_gene: TRBV5-1; j_gene: TRBJ1-4; abundance: few; CDR3aa: CASSFPGGNEKLFF; CDR3nt: TGCGCCAGCAGCTTCCCTGGGGGCAATGAAAAACTGTTTTTT
d_gene: TRBD1; v_gene: TRBV28; j_gene: TRBJ1-5; abundance: NA; CDR3aa: CASSRTGGNQPQHF; CDR3nt: TGTGCCAGCAGTCGGACAGGGGGCAATCAGCCCCAGCATTTT
d_gene: TRBD1; v_gene: TRBV7-9; j_gene: TRBJ1-1; abundance: NA; CDR3aa: CASSLGKGALGLSEAFF; CDR3nt: TGTGCCAGCAGCTTAGGAAAGGGGGCCCTAGGGCTTTCTGAAGCTTTCTTT
d_gene: NA; v_gene: TRBV18; j_gene: TRBJ1-3; abundance: few; CDR3aa: CASSPQLDGSGNTIYF; CDR3nt: TGTGCCAGCTCACCACAGCTGGACGGCTCTGGAAACACCATATATTTT
d_gene: NA; v_gene: TRBV5-1; j_gene: TRBJ2-3; abundance: few; CDR3aa: CASSQTTSTDTQYF; CDR3nt: TGCGCCAGCAGCCAGACGACTAGCACAGATACGCAGTATTTT
d_gene: NA; v_gene: TRBV6-5; j_gene: TRBJ2-2; abundance: NA; CDR3aa: CASRSTGELFF; CDR3nt: TGTGCCAGCCGAAGCACCGGGGAGCTGTTTTTT
d_gene: NA; v_gene: TRBV6-5; j_gene: TRBJ2-1; abundance: once; CDR3aa: CAITPGLTSNEQFF; CDR3nt: TGTGCCATCACTCCGGGACTGACGAGTAATGAGCAGTTCTTC
d_gene: TRBD1; v_gene: TRBV7-9; j_gene: TRBJ2-5; abundance: few; CDR3aa: CASSLEGTGEETQYF; CDR3nt: TGTGCCAGCAGCTTAGAGGGGACAGGGGAAGAGACCCAGTACTTC